Following are 6 T cell receptor beta chains from one sample sequenced in a study of lymphopenia after photon versus proton radiotherapy. Using immunoSEQ multiplex PCR, the repertoire was profiled, and TCRdb retains in-frame clones only, with some absent. Of 8,000 or so clones in the sample, approximately 86% were seen once. The specimen was peripheral blood, collected from a patient treated with photon-based radiotherapy. Receptor source: a woman in her 70s with pancreatic cancer.

The table lists this clone with a count of one. A read error may account for a junction end that differs from germline. The CDR3 DNA sequence: TGTGCCGGCAGCCGAAAACCCTCGGATTATAGCAATCAGCCCCAGCATTTT. Its protein product is CAGSRKPSDYSNQPQHF. This chain connects TRBV14 to TRBJ1-5; no clear D. The germline V gene has CDR1 SGHDN and CDR2 FVKESK. The CDR3 spans 17 residues.

In its sample, this clone was seen once. V is TRBV5-6 and J is TRBJ1-2; possible D gene TRBD1, 5 bases. Per the germline V gene, CDR1 is SGHDT and CDR2 is YYEEEE. Trimming removed 4 bases from V and 5 bases from J, with 18 bases in between. There are 15 residues in the CDR3. CDR3: CASSPSSQGRYGYTF. DNA for the CDR3: TGTGCCAGCAGCCCTAGTAGTCAGGGTAGATATGGCTACACCTTC.

The V call is TRBV7-6, the J call TRBJ1-1; D unresolved. The CDR3 is made up of 14 amino acids. V lost 5 bases, J lost 3 bases, and 13 bases lay in between. Germline CDR1 is SGHVS and CDR2 is FNYEAQ. The CDR3 here is CASSRTFSHTEAFF. In DNA form, the CDR3 reads TGTGCCAGCAGCCGGACTTTCTCTCACACTGAAGCTTTCTTT.

This chain uses TRBV4-2 with TRBJ1-2; TRBD1 is a possible D gene (6 bases). V was cut by 0 bases and J by 4 bases, with 15 bases left in between. The CDR3 is made up of 16 amino acids. Germline V lookup: CDR1 LGHNA, CDR2 YNFKEQ. The CDR3 nucleotides read TGTGCCAGCAGCCAAGATCTCACAGGGCCGTCCTATGGCTACACCTTC. Residues: CASSQDLTGPSYGYTF.

This clone was picked up one time. The genes are TRBV4-3 and TRBJ2-7, with D uncertain. The V gene lost 0 bases and the J gene lost 2 bases, with 17 bases spanning the gap. The CDR3 has 17 amino acids. The germline V gene encodes CDR1 LGHNA and CDR2 YSLEER. CDR3 bases: TGCGCCAGCAGCCAAGATCAGTCTGTTTCTGGGGCCTACGAGCAGTACTTC. This encodes CASSQDQSVSGAYEQYF.

This chain links TRBV7-6 with TRBJ2-3; D call uncertain. This CDR3 contains 14 residues. Germline CDR1 reads SGHVS; CDR2 reads FNYEAQ. V was shortened by 2 bases and J by 1 base, with 7 bases between the two germline ends. The CDR3 bases are TGTGCCAGCAGCTTAAACCCGGGCACAGATACGCAGTATTTT. This gives the protein CASSLNPGTDTQYF.